A selection of T cell receptor beta chains follows, all from one sample in a study of control samples from healthy donors and cancer patients. Here immunoSEQ multiplex PCR was the method, and the copy in TCRdb shows in-frame clones only, minus some. The repertoire holds some 99,000 clones, with 90% as singletons. The specimen was blood. Receptors originate from a human donor in good health. The donor label of this sample is uncertain. Each CDR3 is given with its conserved first and last residue. The D gene is left open where the match is weak. The listing skips clone size in some rows; elsewhere it reads once, few, many or a size class.

v_call	j_call	d_call	clone_size	cdr3_aa	cdr3_nt
TRBV9	TRBJ1-6	-	-	CASSVGGADSPLHF	TGTGCCAGCAGCGTGGGCGGGGCTGATTCACCCCTCCACTTT
TRBV9	TRBJ1-3	TRBD1	-	CASSVSGTGGFGNTIYF	TGTGCCAGCAGCGTATCCGGGACAGGGGGCTTTGGAAACACCATATATTTT
TRBV24-1	TRBJ2-7	TRBD1	-	CATSGTESYEQYF	TGTGCCACCAGCGGGACAGAATCCTACGAGCAGTACTTC
TRBV18	TRBJ2-1	TRBD2	-	CASSPPIQLVRRGGNEQFF	TGTGCCAGCTCACCACCGATACAACTAGTTAGGCGGGGAGGGAATGAGCAGTTCTTC
TRBV9	TRBJ2-5	TRBD2	-	CASSVGIAGDQETQYF	TGTGCCAGCAGCGTAGGGATAGCGGGGGATCAAGAGACCCAGTACTTC
TRBV2	TRBJ2-1	TRBD2	-	CASSTEPGTSGGVNEQFF	TGTGCCAGCAGTACAGAACCCGGGACTAGCGGGGGGGTCAATGAGCAGTTCTTC
TRBV12-5	TRBJ1-1	-	-	CASGLVQYIRNTEAFF	TGTGCTAGTGGTTTGGTACAGTACATACGGAACACTGAAGCTTTCTTT
TRBV29-1	TRBJ1-2	-	-	CSVEFLRNGYTF	TGCAGCGTTGAATTCCTGCGGAATGGCTACACCTTC
TRBV7-2	TRBJ2-3	TRBD2	-	CASRLTGTSRTDTQYF	TGTGCCAGCAGACTCACCGGGACTAGCCGCACAGATACGCAGTATTTT
TRBV3-1/TRBV3-2	TRBJ1-5	-	-	CASSQDLGGSQPQHF	TGTGCCAGCAGCCAAGATTTAGGGGGGAGTCAGCCCCAGCATTTT
TRBV4-1	TRBJ1-1	-	-	CASSQEVGIPTEAFF	TGCGCCAGCAGCCAAGAGGTGGGGATTCCCACTGAAGCTTTCTTT
TRBV5-1	TRBJ1-5	TRBD1	-	CASSLEAGGWPQHF	TGCGCCAGCAGCTTGGAGGCAGGGGGCTGGCCCCAGCATTTT
TRBV10-3	TRBJ2-1	-	-	CAISNAYNEQFF	TGTGCCATCTCAAATGCGTACAATGAGCAGTTCTTC
TRBV6-5	TRBJ2-7	-	-	CAVTRAISYEQYF	TGTGCCGTCACAAGGGCCATCTCCTACGAGCAGTACTTC
TRBV30	TRBJ1-1	TRBD1	-	CASGQSNTEAFF	TGTGCCTCGGGACAGTCGAACACTGAAGCTTTCTTT
TRBV13	TRBJ2-7	-	-	CASSTSGIRGLYEQYF	TGTGCCAGCAGCACAAGCGGAATCAGGGGTCTCTACGAGCAGTACTTC
TRBV24-1	TRBJ2-2	-	-	CATSDFEEGNTGELFF	TGTGCCACCAGTGATTTCGAGGAGGGTAACACCGGGGAGCTGTTTTTT
TRBV20-1	TRBJ2-1	-	-	CSASSGSGNEQFF	TGCAGTGCTAGTTCCGGGTCCGGGAATGAGCAGTTCTTC
TRBV30	TRBJ1-2	-	-	CAWALTGYGYTF	TGTGCCTGGGCGCTCACAGGGTACGGCTACACCTTC
TRBV5-6	TRBJ2-5	-	-	CASSTGYQETQYF	TGTGCCAGCAGCACAGGGTACCAAGAGACCCAGTACTTC
TRBV10-1	TRBJ2-3	-	once	CASSELSGTINTQYF	TGCGCCAGCAGTGAGTTGTCCGGGACCATTAATACGCAGTATTTT
TRBV9	TRBJ1-2	-	-	CASSTTGSNYGYTF	TGTGCCAGCAGCACGACAGGATCAAACTATGGCTACACCTTC
TRBV9	TRBJ2-3	-	-	CASSVEDGTDTQYF	TGTGCCAGCAGCGTAGAAGATGGCACAGATACGCAGTATTTT
TRBV29-1	TRBJ2-7	TRBD1	-	CSVVGQGAYEQYF	TGCAGCGTTGTAGGACAGGGGGCTTACGAGCAGTACTTC
TRBV9	TRBJ2-1	-	-	CASSPEGAGANEQFF	TGTGCCAGCAGCCCAGAGGGCGCCGGGGCTAATGAGCAGTTCTTC